Listed below are T cell receptor beta chains from one sample, sequenced in a study of T-cell memory formation after mild COVID-19. TCRdb analysed the 5' RACE reads with MiXCR anew, one entry per CDR3 protein. The data show under 300,000 distinct CDR3 sequences, over 15% seen once. Sequencing used PBMCs or a T cell subset sorted from them (not recorded which). The origin of the receptors is a man between 18 and 35 years old who had mild COVID-19 (a few samples of this study predate the infection). Cell type and time point are not known. Each CDR3 is given without its conserved first and last residue. Where a row states a size, it is once, few, many or the class of an expanded clone; other rows omit it.

v_call: TRBV5-1
clone_size: few
cdr3_aa: ASSGGLAYADTQY

v_call: TRBV7-2
clone_size: -
cdr3_aa: ASSPTSGGFTDTQY

v_call: TRBV4-1
clone_size: few
cdr3_aa: ASSQRDGGNQPQH

v_call: TRBV4-3
clone_size: many
cdr3_aa: ASSQVTVNHLF

v_call: TRBV2
clone_size: -
cdr3_aa: ASLGTGETQY

v_call: TRBV18
clone_size: -
cdr3_aa: ASSSPGRQGKETQY

v_call: TRBV4-3
clone_size: -
cdr3_aa: ASSQDLYGVTEAF

v_call: TRBV30
clone_size: few
cdr3_aa: AWGTSGVGELF

v_call: TRBV18
clone_size: -
cdr3_aa: ASSTGQKFTDTEAF

v_call: TRBV4-1
clone_size: few
cdr3_aa: ASSQEPRGNTEAF

v_call: TRBV5-1
clone_size: many
cdr3_aa: ASSRQAGTNTGELF

v_call: TRBV11-1
clone_size: -
cdr3_aa: ASSSRIGGGQF

v_call: TRBV30
clone_size: -
cdr3_aa: AWTRGPGELL

v_call: TRBV5-1
clone_size: -
cdr3_aa: ASSLGRPSTDTQY

v_call: TRBV18
clone_size: -
cdr3_aa: ASSQNGTGGQPQH

v_call: TRBV7-9
clone_size: few
cdr3_aa: ASSLGVSLH

v_call: TRBV6-5
clone_size: -
cdr3_aa: ASSYSDRETQH